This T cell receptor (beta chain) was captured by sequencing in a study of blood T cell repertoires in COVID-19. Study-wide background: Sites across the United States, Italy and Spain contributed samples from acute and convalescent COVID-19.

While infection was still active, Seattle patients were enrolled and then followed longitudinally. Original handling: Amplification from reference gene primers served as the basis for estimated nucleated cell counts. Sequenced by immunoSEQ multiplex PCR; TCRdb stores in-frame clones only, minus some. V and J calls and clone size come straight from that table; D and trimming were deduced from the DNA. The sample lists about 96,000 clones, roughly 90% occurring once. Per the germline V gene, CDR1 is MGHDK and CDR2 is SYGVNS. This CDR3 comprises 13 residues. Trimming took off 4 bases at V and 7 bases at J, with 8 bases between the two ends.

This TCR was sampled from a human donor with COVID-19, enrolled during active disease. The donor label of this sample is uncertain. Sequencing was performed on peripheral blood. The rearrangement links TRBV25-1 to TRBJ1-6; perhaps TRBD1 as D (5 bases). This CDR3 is CASSGDWNSPLHF. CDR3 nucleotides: TGTGCCAGCAGTGGGGACTGGAATTCACCCCTCCACTTT.